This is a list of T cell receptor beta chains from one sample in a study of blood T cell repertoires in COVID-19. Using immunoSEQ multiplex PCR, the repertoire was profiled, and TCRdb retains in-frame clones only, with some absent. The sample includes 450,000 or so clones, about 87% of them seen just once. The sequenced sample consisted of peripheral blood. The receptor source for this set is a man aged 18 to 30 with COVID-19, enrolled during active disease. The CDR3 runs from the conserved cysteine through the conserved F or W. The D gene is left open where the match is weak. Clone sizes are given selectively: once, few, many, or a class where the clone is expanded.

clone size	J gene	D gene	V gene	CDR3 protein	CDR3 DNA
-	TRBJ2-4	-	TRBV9	CASSLGTTRIDIQYF	TGTGCCAGCAGCTTGGGGACGACTAGAATTGACATTCAGTACTTC
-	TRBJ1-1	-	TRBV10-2	CASSETGGAEAFF	TGCGCCAGCAGTGAGACAGGCGGGGCTGAAGCTTTCTTT
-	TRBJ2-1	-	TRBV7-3	CASSFRDSPYNEQFF	TGTGCCAGCAGCTTCCGGGACTCCCCCTACAATGAGCAGTTCTTC
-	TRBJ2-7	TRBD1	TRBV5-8	CASSRQGVDYEQYF	TGTGCCAGCAGCCGGCAGGGGGTCGACTACGAGCAGTACTTC
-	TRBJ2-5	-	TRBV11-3	CASSTSAGPSLYQETQYF	TGTGCCAGCAGCACATCGGCGGGCCCTAGCCTATACCAAGAGACCCAGTACTTC
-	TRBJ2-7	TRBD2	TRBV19	CASSIAGETYEQYF	TGTGCCAGTAGTATCGCGGGGGAGACCTACGAGCAGTACTTC
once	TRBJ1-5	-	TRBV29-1	CSVEVAGKDQPQHF	TGCAGCGTTGAAGTGGCAGGGAAGGATCAGCCCCAGCATTTT
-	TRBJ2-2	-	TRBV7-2	CASRPGQYSTGELFF	TGTGCCAGCAGACCCGGACAGTATAGCACCGGGGAGCTGTTTTTT
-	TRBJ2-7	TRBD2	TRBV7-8	CASSRTSGRANEQYF	TGTGCCAGCAGCAGGACTAGCGGGAGGGCTAACGAGCAGTACTTC
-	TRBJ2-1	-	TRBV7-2	CASSLWEASYNEQFF	TGTGCCAGCAGCTTATGGGAGGCCTCCTACAATGAGCAGTTCTTC
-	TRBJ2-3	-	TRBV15	CATSRVGLPSTDTQYF	TGTGCCACCAGCAGAGTTGGCCTCCCTAGCACAGATACGCAGTATTTT
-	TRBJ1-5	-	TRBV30	CAWSSPLVNQPQHF	TGTGCCTGGAGCTCCCCACTCGTTAATCAGCCCCAGCATTTT
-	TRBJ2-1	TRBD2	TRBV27	CASSLSGGAGDEQFF	TGTGCCAGCAGTCTGAGCGGGGGGGCCGGCGATGAGCAGTTCTTC
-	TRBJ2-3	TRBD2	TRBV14	CASSLGGTQYF	TGTGCCAGCAGCCTGGGGGGGACGCAGTATTTT
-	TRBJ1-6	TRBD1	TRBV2	CASRPGTGSSPLHF	TGTGCCAGCAGACCCGGGACAGGGAGTTCACCCCTCCACTTT
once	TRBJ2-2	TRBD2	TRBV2	CAGLAENTGELFF	TGTGCCGGGCTAGCGGAGAACACCGGGGAGCTGTTTTTT
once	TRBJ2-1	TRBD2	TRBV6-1	CASSETLAGFNEQFF	TGTGCCAGCAGTGAAACCCTAGCGGGGTTCAATGAGCAGTTCTTC
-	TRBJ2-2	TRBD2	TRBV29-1	CSVEGGRGSNTGELFF	TGCAGCGTTGAAGGCGGGAGGGGATCGAACACCGGGGAGCTGTTTTTT
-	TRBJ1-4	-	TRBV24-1	CATSDRTFDRNNEKLFF	TGTGCCACCAGTGATCGGACCTTTGACAGAAATAATGAAAAACTGTTTTTT
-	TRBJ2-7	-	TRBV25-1	CASSGTPGQGSYEQYF	TGTGCCAGCAGTGGGACACCGGGTCAGGGGTCCTACGAGCAGTACTTC
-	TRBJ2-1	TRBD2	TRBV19	CATSGRRDEQFF	TGTGCCACTAGCGGGAGACGGGATGAGCAGTTCTTC
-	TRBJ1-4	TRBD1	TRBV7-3	CASSSGQGTNEKLFF	TGTGCCAGCAGCTCCGGACAGGGGACTAATGAAAAACTGTTTTTT
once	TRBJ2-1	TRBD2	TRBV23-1	CASSQSRREDWYNEQFF	TGCGCCAGCAGTCAATCGCGGCGGGAGGATTGGTACAATGAGCAGTTCTTC
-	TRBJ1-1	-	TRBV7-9	CASSLETDEAFF	TGTGCCAGCAGCTTAGAGACAGATGAAGCTTTCTTT
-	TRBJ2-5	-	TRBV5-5	CASSLEVGNLETQYF	TGTGCCAGCAGCTTGGAAGTGGGCAATTTGGAGACCCAGTACTTC
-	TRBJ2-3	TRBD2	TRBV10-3	CAISESHTSGGPITTDTQYF	TGTGCCATCAGTGAGTCCCATACTAGCGGGGGACCTATTACCACAGATACGCAGTATTTT
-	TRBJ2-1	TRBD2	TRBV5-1	CASIKIAGGISEQFF	TGCGCCAGCATCAAAATAGCGGGCGGGATCTCAGAGCAGTTCTTC
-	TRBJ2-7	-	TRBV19	CATSVGRTYEQYF	TGTGCCACCAGTGTGGGGAGAACCTACGAGCAGTACTTC
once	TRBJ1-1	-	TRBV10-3	CAISESQGHTEAFF	TGTGCCATCAGTGAGTCTCAGGGGCATACTGAAGCTTTCTTT
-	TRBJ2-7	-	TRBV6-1	CASSEQGSYEQYF	TGTGCCAGCAGTGAACAGGGATCCTACGAGCAGTACTTC
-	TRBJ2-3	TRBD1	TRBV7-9	CANQGVRDTQYF	TGTGCCAACCAGGGGGTGAGGGATACGCAGTATTTT
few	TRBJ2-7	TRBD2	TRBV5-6	CASSLERGWGYEQYF	TGTGCCAGCAGCCTCGAGCGGGGGTGGGGATACGAGCAGTACTTC
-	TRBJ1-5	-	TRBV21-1	CASSTSLPQHF	TGTGCCAGCAGCACCTCTCTTCCCCAGCATTTT
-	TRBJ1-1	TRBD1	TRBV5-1	CASSVEDRGHRNTEAFF	TGCGCCAGCAGCGTAGAGGACAGGGGGCATAGGAACACTGAAGCTTTCTTT
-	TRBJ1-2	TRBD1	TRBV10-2	CASTLTGAGGYTF	TGCGCCAGCACCCTTACAGGGGCGGGGGGCTACACCTTC
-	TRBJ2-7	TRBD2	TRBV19	CASSSSGSVSYEQYF	TGTGCCAGTAGTAGTAGCGGGTCCGTCTCCTACGAGCAGTACTTC
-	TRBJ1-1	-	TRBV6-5	CASRRTVGTEAFF	TGTGCCAGCAGGAGGACAGTGGGCACTGAAGCTTTCTTT
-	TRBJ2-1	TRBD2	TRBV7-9	CASSLIGGRAWGEQFF	TGTGCCAGCAGCTTAATAGGTGGGAGGGCCTGGGGTGAGCAGTTCTTC
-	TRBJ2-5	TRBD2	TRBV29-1	CSVGCRTSGFEETQYF	TGCAGCGTAGGGTGCAGGACTAGCGGATTTGAAGAGACCCAGTACTTC
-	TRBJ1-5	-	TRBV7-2	CASSLNTRAQHF	TGTGCCAGCAGCTTAAACACTAGGGCCCAGCATTTT
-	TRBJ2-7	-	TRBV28	CASSSSGVFYEQYF	TGTGCCAGCAGCAGCAGTGGAGTCTTCTACGAGCAGTACTTC